The 25 T cell receptor beta chains below all came from one sample that was sequenced in a study of blood T cell repertoires in COVID-19. The protocol was immunoSEQ multiplex PCR, while the TCRdb copy is restricted to in-frame clones and leaves out a portion. The sample records roughly 200,000 clones, roughly 84% being singletons. Sequenced sample: peripheral blood. The receptors originated from a person aged 65-85 years with COVID-19, enrolled during active disease.

The chain recombines TRBV18 with TRBJ1-2; tentative D call: TRBD1 (5 bases). Trimming stripped 3 bases from V and 4 bases from J, with 12 bases between. Germline V gives CDR1 KGHSH, CDR2 LQKENI. This CDR3 is 14 amino acids long. CDR3 in DNA: TGTGCCAGCTCACCGTCGGGGGGTTTCTATGGCTACACCTTC. Translating it yields CASSPSGGFYGYTF.

The chain joins TRBV7-2 to TRBJ1-2, with TRBD1 matching over 8 bases. There are 14 residues in the CDR3. Per the germline V gene, CDR1 is SGHTA and CDR2 is FQGNSA. V shed 8 bases, J shed 8 bases, and the junction held 13 bases outside the gene matches. The CDR3 region is CASLWTGTGNGYTF. The CDR3 DNA is TGTGCCAGCCTTTGGACCGGGACAGGAAACGGCTACACCTTC.

The chain couples TRBV2 to TRBJ1-4; 8 nucleotides line up with TRBD1. V dropped 6 bases and J dropped 0; count of bases not matched to a gene: 12. CDR3 length: 18 amino acids. The germline CDR1 and CDR2 sequences are SNHLY and FYNNEI. The CDR3 protein is CASSDTGQAVATNEKLFF. Written as DNA, the CDR3 is TGTGCCAGCAGCGACACGGGACAGGCCGTTGCAACTAATGAAAAACTGTTTTTT.

This clone was seen a handful of times. The chain links TRBV11-2 to TRBJ2-7, with no clear D. This CDR3 contains 12 residues. Germline V gene lookup returns CDR1 SGHAT and CDR2 FQNNGV. V lost 7 bases and J lost 3, with 10 bases in between. The CDR3 DNA is TGTGCCAGCACCTCCCCAGGCTACGAGCAGTACTTC. Its translation is CASTSPGYEQYF.

This clone was observed a handful of times. The sample holds other DNA sequences that translate to the same CDR3. The chain links TRBV28 to TRBJ1-2; possibly TRBD1 for D (6 bases). The CDR3 totals 13 residues. Germline V CDR1 and CDR2: MDHEN, SYDVKM. V lost 2 bases, J lost 7 bases, and 11 bases lay in between. The CDR3 DNA follows: TGTGCCAGCAGTTTAGGGGGACAAGGTGGCTACACCTTC. Protein product: CASSLGGQGGYTF.

The V gene is TRBV4-1, the J gene TRBJ2-4; D gene uncertain. CDR1 and CDR2 (germline): MGHRA, YSYEKL. The CDR3 has 16 amino acids. Trimming stripped 0 bases from V and 0 bases from J, with 9 bases between. The CDR3 DNA reads TGCGCCAGCAGCCAAGATAAAGAGGTAGCCAAAAACATTCAGTACTTC. Protein: CASSQDKEVAKNIQYF.

This clone showed up just a few times. The CDR3 is CASSSGSGSLNEKLFF. The CDR3 nucleotides read TGTGCCAGCAGCTCCGGGAGCGGGTCGCTTAATGAAAAACTGTTTTTT. The chain has TRBV5-4 and TRBJ1-4; D gene unclear. The CDR3 contains 16 residues. V was cut by 3 bases and J by 4 bases, with 16 bases left in between. CDR1 and CDR2 from the germline V gene are SGHNT and YYREEE (reference sequence).

The chain is built from TRBV12-3 or TRBV12-4 and TRBJ2-2; TRBD1 might be the D (6 bases). CDR3 length: 13 residues. Trimming took off 5 bases at V and 3 bases at J, with 7 bases between the two ends. The CDR3 DNA follows: TGTGCCAGCAGTAACAGGGACACCGGGGAGCTGTTTTTT. Its protein is CASSNRDTGELFF.

This clone has a handful of counts. The chain employs TRBV6-1 and TRBJ1-5, with no clear D. The V gene's germline CDR1 is MNHNS and CDR2 SASEGT. There are 17 residues in the CDR3. Between the trimmed V and J ends, which lost 4 bases and 0 bases, there was a span of 16 bases. The DNA for the CDR3 is TGTGCCAGCAGTGGACGACAAGGCCCGTATAGCAATCAGCCCCAGCATTTT. Translated, it gives CASSGRQGPYSNQPQHF.

The J gene is TRBJ2-3, the V gene TRBV28; no clear D gene. With 3 bases removed from V and 3 bases from J, the gap between germline ends came to 7 bases. Germline lookup yields CDR1 MDHEN and CDR2 SYDVKM. The CDR3 has 13 amino acids. CDR3 nucleotides: TGTGCCAGCAGTTTGCGGCAAACAGATACGCAGTATTTT. Translating it yields CASSLRQTDTQYF.

The J gene is TRBJ2-7, the V gene TRBV7-2, with D possibly matching TRBD1 (5 bases). Germline CDR1 is SGHTA and CDR2 is FQGNSA. V lost 5 bases and J lost 2, with 16 bases in between. The CDR3 consists of 15 residues. In nucleotides, the CDR3 is TGTGCCAGCAGCCCCTACCTAGGACATACCTACGAGCAGTACTTC. Translating gives CASSPYLGHTYEQYF.

This rearrangement joins TRBV2 to TRBJ2-2; 11 bases match TRBD1. Germline CDR1 reads SNHLY; CDR2 reads FYNNEI. V was pared by 8 bases and J by 3 bases, with 2 bases of the junction left unmatched. The CDR3 has 14 amino acids. CDR3: CASLDRGHTGELFF. In DNA, the CDR3 is TGTGCCAGCCTGGACAGGGGGCACACCGGGGAGCTGTTTTTT.

The chain combines TRBV2 with TRBJ1-2; possible D gene TRBD1, 6 bases. Germline CDR1 reads SNHLY; CDR2 reads FYNNEI. This CDR3 is 14 amino acids long. V lost 8 bases and J lost 2, with 15 bases in between. The chain's CDR3 is CASLPNTGNYGYTF. CDR3 bases: TGTGCCAGCCTCCCGAACACAGGGAACTATGGCTACACCTTC.

This clone was detected once. The gene calls are TRBV28 and TRBJ1-2, with no clear D. The CDR3 runs to 12 residues. CDR1 and CDR2 (germline): MDHEN, SYDVKM. Trimming left V 6 bases short and J 8 bases short, with 13 bases between. CDR3 bases: TGTGCCAGCAGAGAGGTAGCGAGGGGCTACACCTTC. This codes for CASREVARGYTF.

The V and J genes are TRBV5-5 and TRBJ1-4; D call uncertain. V shed 4 bases and J shed 7 bases, with 17 bases lying between them. The CDR3 loop spans 15 amino acids. Germline V CDR1 and CDR2: SGHKS, YYEKEE (reference sequence). The CDR3 coding sequence is TGTGCCAGCAGCCCGGGATTTTTAGTGGTTGAAAAACTGTTTTTT. This encodes CASSPGFLVVEKLFF.

The rearrangement joins TRBV19 to TRBJ2-2; no clear D. Germline V lookup: CDR1 LNHDA, CDR2 SQIVND (reference sequence). The V end lost 0 bases, the J end lost 6 bases, and 17 bases lay between the germline ends. There are 17 residues in the CDR3. Here the CDR3 reads CASSIDSLLVQPGELFF. The CDR3 DNA follows: TGTGCCAGTAGTATAGATAGTCTTTTGGTGCAACCCGGGGAGCTGTTTTTT. Filled out from reference TRBV19 and TRBJ2-2, the complete variable domain reads DGGITQSPKYLFRKEGQNVTLSCEQNLNHDAMYWYRQDPGQGLRLIYYSQIVNDFQKGDIAEGYSVSREKKESFPLTVTSAQKNPTAFYLCASSIDSLLVQPGELFFGEGSRLTVL.

V is TRBV4-3 and J is TRBJ2-3, with 8 bases fitting TRBD2. The germline V gene has CDR1 LGHNA and CDR2 YSLEER. This CDR3 has 15 residues. The J segment lost 4 bases and the V segment lost 4 bases, leaving 7 bases of the junction unmatched. The CDR3 loop is CASSLLGGEPDTQYF. In nucleotides, the CDR3 is TGCGCCAGCAGCCTACTCGGGGGGGAGCCAGATACGCAGTATTTT.

The chain recombines TRBV5-1 with TRBJ2-7, with D possibly being TRBD2 (5 bases). V gave up 0 bases and J gave up 6 bases, with 16 bases separating them. The CDR3 extends over 15 amino acids. The germline CDR1 and CDR2 sequences are SGHRS and YFSETQ. This CDR3 is CASSLAGDKLGEQYF. CDR3 nucleotides: TGCGCCAGCAGCTTGGCCGGGGATAAGTTGGGCGAGCAGTACTTC.

The chain uses TRBV6-5 and TRBJ1-1, with unresolved D. Between the trimmed V and J ends, which lost 6 bases and 8 bases, there was a span of 19 bases. CDR1 and CDR2 from the germline V gene are MNHEY and SVGAGI. The CDR3 length is 14 residues. CDR3 nucleotides: TGTGCCAGCAGCTTGGAGGGCACAAAACTAGAAGCTTTCTTT. Residues: CASSLEGTKLEAFF.

The chain recombines TRBV30 with TRBJ1-3; D is unresolved. The V gene lost 3 bases and the J gene lost 2 bases, with 11 bases spanning the gap. This CDR3 contains 14 residues. Germline V gives CDR1 GTSNPN, CDR2 SVGIG (reference sequence). CDR3 protein: CAWRRESTGNTIYF. In DNA, the CDR3 is TGTGCCTGGAGGAGGGAGAGCACTGGAAACACCATATATTTT.

The rearrangement uses TRBV6-5 and TRBJ1-1; perhaps TRBD1 as D (6 bases). The V end was cut by 5 bases, the J end by 7 bases, with 11 bases between. Germline V gene data show CDR1 as MNHEY and CDR2 as SVGAGI. The length of the CDR3 is 12 residues. DNA for the CDR3: TGTGCCAGCAGTCCTGGACAGATTGAAGCTTTCTTT. It yields the protein CASSPGQIEAFF.

The chain carries TRBV7-3 and TRBJ2-7, with TRBD1 matching 12 bases. The J segment lost 5 bases and the V segment lost 2 bases, leaving 4 bases of the junction unmatched. The germline CDR1 and CDR2 sequences are SGHTA and FQGTGA. This CDR3 has 15 amino acids. DNA of the CDR3: TGTGCCAGCAGCTTATCCGGGACAGGGGGCAACGAGCAGTACTTC. This codes for CASSLSGTGGNEQYF.

A note on this clone: The same CDR3 arises from other DNA sequences in this sample as well. V and J are TRBV12-3 or TRBV12-4 and TRBJ1-1, with D uncertain. The V end was cut by 3 bases, the J end by 1 base, with 6 bases between. The CDR3 contains 13 residues. This CDR3 is CASSLGRNTEAFF. The CDR3 coding sequence is TGTGCCAGCAGTTTGGGCAGGAACACTGAAGCTTTCTTT.

The chain joins TRBV6-5 to TRBJ2-2; D possibly corresponds to TRBD2 (5 bases). Looked up from germline, CDR1 is MNHEY and CDR2 is SVGAGI. Trimming took off 8 bases at V and 4 bases at J, with 8 bases between the two ends. The CDR3 extends over 12 amino acids. CDR3 amino acids: CASSRVTGELFF. CDR3 DNA sequence: TGTGCCAGCTCGAGGGTCACCGGGGAGCTGTTTTTT.

The J gene is TRBJ2-7, the V gene TRBV7-2; D may be TRBD2 (5 bases). The CDR3 has 13 residues. Trimming pared 3 bases from V and 4 bases from J, leaving 10 bases between. In germline, CDR1 is SGHTA, CDR2 FQGNSA. The CDR3 here is CASSLAGKYEQYF. The CDR3 DNA sequence: TGTGCCAGCAGCTTGGCGGGCAAATACGAGCAGTACTTC.